Listed below are T cell receptor beta chains from one sample, sequenced in a study of T cells after yellow fever vaccination. MiXCR, run by TCRdb on the 5' RACE reads, gives a single entry per CDR3 protein. The sample contains about 340,000 distinct CDR3 sequences, 12% of which appear only once. Material: CD4+ T cells sorted from PBMCs, obtained 15 days after the yellow fever booster vaccination. The receptors stem from a man younger than 30 who received the YFV17D yellow fever vaccine. CDR3s include the opening cysteine and the closing phenylalanine or tryptophan. The D gene is left open where the match is weak. Part of the rows lack a size; the others show once, few, many or a class for expanded clones.

d_gene	abundance	v_gene	j_gene	CDR3nt	CDR3aa
.	.	TRBV12-3/TRBV12-4	TRBJ1-2	TGTGCCAGCAGTTCCCCTTATGGCTACACCTTC	CASSSPYGYTF
TRBD2	few	TRBV7-2	TRBJ2-7	TGTGCCAGCAGCTTACAGGGCGGGGGGGCGTATGAGCAGTACTTC	CASSLQGGGAYEQYF
.	.	TRBV6-2/TRBV6-3	TRBJ1-1	TGTGCCAGCGGGAGGGGTACGGGCGGGACTGAAGCTTTCTTT	CASGRGTGGTEAFF
TRBD2	few	TRBV20-1	TRBJ2-4	TGCAGTGCTAGGGGGGGAGGGCCCCAAGACATTCAGTACTTC	CSARGGGPQDIQYF
.	.	TRBV28	TRBJ1-5	TGTGCCAGCAGTGCCCTCAATCAGCCCCAGCATTTT	CASSALNQPQHF
TRBD2	.	TRBV2	TRBJ2-3	TGTGCCAGCAGTCAGCGGGGGGCCTCACTGGATACGCAGTATTTT	CASSQRGASLDTQYF
.	few	TRBV4-1	TRBJ2-2	TGCGCCAGCAGCACGCGACTAGGGGGGGGCACCGGGGAGCTGTTTTTT	CASSTRLGGGTGELFF
.	.	TRBV4-3	TRBJ2-2	TGCGCCAGCAGCCAAGATTGGCGGGACACCGGGGAGCTGTTTTTT	CASSQDWRDTGELFF
TRBD1	many	TRBV4-2	TRBJ1-6	TGTGCCAGCAGCCACCCGACAGGGGGCTATAATTCACCCCTCCACTTT	CASSHPTGGYNSPLHF
TRBD1	.	TRBV15	TRBJ1-1	TGTGCCACCAGCAGCTGGAGGGACAGAAACACTGAAGCTTTCTTT	CATSSWRDRNTEAFF
TRBD1	.	TRBV5-1	TRBJ2-3	TGCGCCAGCAGCCCCCAGGGGGCACTCACAGATACGCAGTATTTT	CASSPQGALTDTQYF
.	many	TRBV6-2/TRBV6-3	TRBJ1-1	TGTGCCAGCAGCCTAGGAGGGGCAACTGAAGCTTTCTTT	CASSLGGATEAFF
TRBD2	.	TRBV18	TRBJ2-3	TGTGCCAGCTCACAACAGCGGGGGCAACGCACAGATACGCAGTATTTT	CASSQQRGQRTDTQYF
.	many	TRBV5-1	TRBJ2-1	TGCGCCAGCAGCTTACAGGGGAGGGAGCAGTTCTTC	CASSLQGREQFF
.	once	TRBV6-5	TRBJ1-5	TGTGCCAGCAGTTACTCGGGACGGGGCGATCAGCCCCAGCATTTT	CASSYSGRGDQPQHF
TRBD1	.	TRBV5-5	TRBJ1-2	TGTGCCAGCAACTTCAGACAGGGTTGGAGCTATGGCTACACCTTC	CASNFRQGWSYGYTF
TRBD2	.	TRBV4-3	TRBJ2-1	TGCGCCAGCAGTCGAAAACTAGCGGGGGGGCATATCTCCTACAATGAGCAGTTCTTC	CASSRKLAGGHISYNEQFF
TRBD1	.	TRBV9	TRBJ2-5	TGTGCCAGCAGCGTCCAGGGGGCGGAGACCCAGTACTTC	CASSVQGAETQYF
.	few	TRBV18	TRBJ2-3	TGTGCCAGCTCGCGAATCGGGTTTAGGACAGATACGCAGTATTTT	CASSRIGFRTDTQYF
.	.	TRBV20-1	TRBJ2-7	TGCAGTGCTGTAGACCGGATATACGAGCAGTACTTC	CSAVDRIYEQYF
.	.	TRBV11-2	TRBJ1-2	TGTGCCAGCAGCTTGCCCCCCGGGGCGAATGGCTACACCTTC	CASSLPPGANGYTF
.	.	TRBV28	TRBJ1-6	TGTGCCAGCACCACGCTGGGGTATAATTCACCCCTCCACTTT	CASTTLGYNSPLHF
.	many	TRBV5-1	TRBJ2-3	TGCGCCAGCAGCTTGGTTATGGGCACAGATACGCAGTATTTT	CASSLVMGTDTQYF
.	few	TRBV23-1	TRBJ2-7	TGCGCCAGCAGTGGACCCCGGGGCGAATGCTACGAGCAGTACTTC	CASSGPRGECYEQYF
TRBD2	.	TRBV9	TRBJ2-1	TGTGCCAGCAGCGTAGCAACTAGCGGGGGCAATGAGCAGTTCTTC	CASSVATSGGNEQFF
TRBD1	few	TRBV7-8	TRBJ1-2	TGTGCCAGCAGCTTAGAGGGGGCTAGCTATGGCTACACCTTC	CASSLEGASYGYTF
TRBD1	few	TRBV10-3	TRBJ2-4	TGTGCCATCAGTTCAGGGGGCCCTGTCATATACTTC	CAISSGGPVIYF